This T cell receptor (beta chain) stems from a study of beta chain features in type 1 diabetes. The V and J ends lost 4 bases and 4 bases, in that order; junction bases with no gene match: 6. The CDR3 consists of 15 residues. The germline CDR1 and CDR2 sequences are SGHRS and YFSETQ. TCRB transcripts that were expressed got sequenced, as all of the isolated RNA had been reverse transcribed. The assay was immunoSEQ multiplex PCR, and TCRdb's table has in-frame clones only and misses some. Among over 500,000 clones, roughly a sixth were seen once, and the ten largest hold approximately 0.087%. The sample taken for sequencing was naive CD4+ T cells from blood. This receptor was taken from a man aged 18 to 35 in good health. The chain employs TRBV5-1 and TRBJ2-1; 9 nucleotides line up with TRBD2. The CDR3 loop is CASSLSGSIYNEQFF. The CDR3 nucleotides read TGCGCCAGCAGCCTTAGCGGGAGTATTTACAATGAGCAGTTCTTC.